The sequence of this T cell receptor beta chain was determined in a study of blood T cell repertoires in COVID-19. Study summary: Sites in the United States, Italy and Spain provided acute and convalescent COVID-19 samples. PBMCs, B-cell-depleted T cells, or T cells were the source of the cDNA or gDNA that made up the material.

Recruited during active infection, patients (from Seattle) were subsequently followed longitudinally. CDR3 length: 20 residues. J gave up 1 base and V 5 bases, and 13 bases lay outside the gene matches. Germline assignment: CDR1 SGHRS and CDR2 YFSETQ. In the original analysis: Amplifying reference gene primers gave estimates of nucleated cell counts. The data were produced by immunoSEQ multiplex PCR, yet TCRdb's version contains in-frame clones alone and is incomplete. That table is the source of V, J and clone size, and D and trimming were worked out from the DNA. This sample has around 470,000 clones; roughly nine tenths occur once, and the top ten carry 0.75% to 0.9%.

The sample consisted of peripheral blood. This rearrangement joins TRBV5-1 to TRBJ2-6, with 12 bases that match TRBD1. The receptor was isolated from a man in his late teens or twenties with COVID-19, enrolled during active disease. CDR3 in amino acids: CASSRVPPGQGASGANVLTF. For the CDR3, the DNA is TGCGCCAGCAGTCGGGTACCACCGGGACAGGGGGCTTCTGGGGCCAACGTCCTGACTTTC.